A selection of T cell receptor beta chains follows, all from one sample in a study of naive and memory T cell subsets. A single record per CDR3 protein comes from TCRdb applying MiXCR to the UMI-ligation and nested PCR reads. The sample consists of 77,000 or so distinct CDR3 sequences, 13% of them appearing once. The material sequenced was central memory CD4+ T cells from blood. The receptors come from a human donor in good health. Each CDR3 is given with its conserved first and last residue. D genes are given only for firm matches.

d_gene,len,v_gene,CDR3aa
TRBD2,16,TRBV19,CASSIVLAGLRSAQYF
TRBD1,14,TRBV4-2,CASSRGGQGYEQYF
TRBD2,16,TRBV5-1,CASSLAPSGSYDEQYF
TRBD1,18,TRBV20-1,CSARNSLKTGGRETEAFF
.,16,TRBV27,CASSFGDQRGKNIQYF
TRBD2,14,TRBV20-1,CSATKAGGLETQYF
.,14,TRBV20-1,CSARDPQIAETQYF
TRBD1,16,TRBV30,CAWSAIRQGGSAAQHF
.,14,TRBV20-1,CSVEKDRPTETQYF
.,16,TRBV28,CASSLSNLSGANVLTF
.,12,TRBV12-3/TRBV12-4,CASSFQVYGYTF
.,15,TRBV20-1,CSARAGFATNEKLFF
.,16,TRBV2,CASSDQGIEFNQPQHF
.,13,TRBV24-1,CATSVGSSYEQYF
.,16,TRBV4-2,CASSQVAPGVISGYTF
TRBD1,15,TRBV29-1,CSVENDRGRDGELFF
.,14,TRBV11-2,CAEGRGTNTGELFF
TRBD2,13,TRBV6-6,CASKLAGEGEQYF
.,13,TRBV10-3,CAIRGGKDHIQYF
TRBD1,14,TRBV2,CASGPGGTNNEQFF
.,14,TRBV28,CASSFGTPTDTQYF
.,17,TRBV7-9,CASSHRTPPRSYNEQFF
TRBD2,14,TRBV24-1,CATSGGLAGNEQFF
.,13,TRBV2,CASMYQGGTEAFF
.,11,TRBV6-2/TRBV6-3,CASRESREQYF
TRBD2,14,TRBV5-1,CASSSGEIGETQYF
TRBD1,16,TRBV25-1,CASRKASETGDNEQFF
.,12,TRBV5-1,CASSLNLDTQYF
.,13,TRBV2,CASKALRADTQYF
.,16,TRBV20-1,CSAQDSTEAAYNEQFF
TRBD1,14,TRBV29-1,CSAAPDRSSYEQYF
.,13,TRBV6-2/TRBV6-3,CASRDPGTSRLFF
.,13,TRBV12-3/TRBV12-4,CASSWTDYNEQFF
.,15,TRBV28,CASSGEGEGLYEQYF
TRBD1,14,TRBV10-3,CAISADRVGYGYTF
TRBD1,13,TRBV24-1,CATSEAGGQPQHF
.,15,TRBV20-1,CSVTVPGTQSREQYF
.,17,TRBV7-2,CASSYTGGSSYNSPLHF
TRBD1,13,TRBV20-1,CSAWTGVNQPQHF
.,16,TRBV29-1,CSVAGPQPSGANVLTF
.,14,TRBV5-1,CASSPGRTQETQYF
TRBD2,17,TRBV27,CASSLAWTSGDQETQYF